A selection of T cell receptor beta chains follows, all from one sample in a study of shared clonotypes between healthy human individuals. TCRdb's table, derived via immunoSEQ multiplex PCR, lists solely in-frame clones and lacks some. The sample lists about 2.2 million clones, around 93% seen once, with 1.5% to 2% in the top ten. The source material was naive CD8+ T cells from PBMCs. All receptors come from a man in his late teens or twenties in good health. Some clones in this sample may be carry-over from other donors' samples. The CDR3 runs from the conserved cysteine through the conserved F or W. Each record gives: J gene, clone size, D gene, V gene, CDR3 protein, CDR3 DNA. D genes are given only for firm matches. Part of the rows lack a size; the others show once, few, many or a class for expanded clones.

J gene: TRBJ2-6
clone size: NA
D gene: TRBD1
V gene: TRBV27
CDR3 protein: CASRLGQSSGANVLTF
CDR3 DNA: TGTGCCAGCAGGCTGGGACAGAGTTCTGGGGCCAACGTCCTGACTTTC

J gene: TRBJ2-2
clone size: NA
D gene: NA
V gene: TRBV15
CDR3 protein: CATYRANGELFF
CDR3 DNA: TGTGCCACGTACAGGGCGAACGGGGAGCTGTTTTTT

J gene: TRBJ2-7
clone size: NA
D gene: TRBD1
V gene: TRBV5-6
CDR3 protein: CASSLTPRDRGVGGQYF
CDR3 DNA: TGTGCCAGCAGCTTGACTCCCCGGGACAGGGGTGTTGGAGGGCAGTACTTC

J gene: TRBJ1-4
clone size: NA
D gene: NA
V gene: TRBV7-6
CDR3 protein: CASSLVGGATNEKLFF
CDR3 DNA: TGTGCCAGCAGCTTAGTTGGGGGAGCAACTAATGAAAAACTGTTTTTT

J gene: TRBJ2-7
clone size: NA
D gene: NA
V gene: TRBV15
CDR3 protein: CATTTRGDEQYF
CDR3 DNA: TGTGCCACCACCACCCGGGGTGACGAGCAGTACTTC

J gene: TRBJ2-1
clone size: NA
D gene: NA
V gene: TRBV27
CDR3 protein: CASSYGGYNEQFF
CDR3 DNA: TGTGCCAGCAGTTATGGGGGTTACAATGAGCAGTTCTTC

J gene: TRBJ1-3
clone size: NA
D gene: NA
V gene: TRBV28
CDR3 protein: CASSSRTLTSGNTIYF
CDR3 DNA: TGTGCCAGCAGTTCACGGACACTTACCTCTGGAAACACCATATATTTT

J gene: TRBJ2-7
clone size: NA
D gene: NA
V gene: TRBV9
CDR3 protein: CASSVVPGQAVYEQYF
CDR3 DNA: TGTGCCAGCAGCGTAGTTCCCGGCCAGGCAGTCTACGAGCAGTACTTC

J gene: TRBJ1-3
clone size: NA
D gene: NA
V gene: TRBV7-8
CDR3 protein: CASSLGGYGWTDTIYF
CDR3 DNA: TGTGCCAGCAGCTTGGGGGGCTATGGGTGGACGGACACCATATATTTT

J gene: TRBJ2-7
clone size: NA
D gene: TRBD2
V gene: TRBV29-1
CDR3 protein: CSVEMGLAGYEQYF
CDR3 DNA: TGCAGCGTTGAAATGGGACTAGCGGGTTACGAGCAGTACTTC

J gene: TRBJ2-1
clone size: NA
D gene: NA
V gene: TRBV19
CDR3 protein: CASSGSGRSYNEQFF
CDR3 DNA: TGTGCCAGTAGCGGGAGCGGGCGTTCCTACAATGAGCAGTTCTTC

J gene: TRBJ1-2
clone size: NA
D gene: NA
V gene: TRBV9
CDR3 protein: CASKGGRSYGYTF
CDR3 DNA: TGTGCCAGCAAAGGGGGGCGGAGCTATGGCTACACCTTC

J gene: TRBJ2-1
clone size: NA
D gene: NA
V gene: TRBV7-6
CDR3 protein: CASSNRAMSSYNEQFF
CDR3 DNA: TGTGCCAGCAGCAACAGGGCTATGAGCTCCTACAATGAGCAGTTCTTC

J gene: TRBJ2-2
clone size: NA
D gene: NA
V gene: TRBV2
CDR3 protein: CASSEPLTGLTGELFF
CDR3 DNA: TGTGCCAGCAGTGAGCCGCTAACAGGGTTGACCGGGGAGCTGTTTTTT

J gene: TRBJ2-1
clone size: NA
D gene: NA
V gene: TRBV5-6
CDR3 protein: CASSFPSWSHNEQFF
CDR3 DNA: TGTGCCAGCAGCTTCCCATCTTGGTCCCACAATGAGCAGTTCTTC

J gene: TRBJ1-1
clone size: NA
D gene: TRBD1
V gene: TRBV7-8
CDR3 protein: CASSSGRGLNTEAFF
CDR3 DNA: TGTGCCAGCAGCTCCGGTAGGGGGCTGAACACTGAAGCTTTCTTT

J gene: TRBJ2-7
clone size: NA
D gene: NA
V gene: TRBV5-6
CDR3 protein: CASSLGRREQYF
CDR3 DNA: TGTGCCAGCAGCTTGGGGCGTCGCGAGCAGTACTTC

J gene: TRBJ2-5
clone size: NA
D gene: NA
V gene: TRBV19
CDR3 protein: CASSQPSGGRNQETQYF
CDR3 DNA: TGTGCCAGTAGCCAACCCTCCGGGGGTCGGAACCAAGAGACCCAGTACTTC

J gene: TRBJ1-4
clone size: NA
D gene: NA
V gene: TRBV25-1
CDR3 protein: CASSVLATGITNEKLFF
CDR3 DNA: TGTGCCAGCAGCGTATTAGCCACAGGGATAACTAATGAAAAACTGTTTTTT

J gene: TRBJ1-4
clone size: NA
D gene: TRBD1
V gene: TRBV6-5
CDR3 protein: CASSRQGTTNEKLFF
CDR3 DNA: TGTGCCAGCAGTCGACAGGGGACCACTAATGAAAAACTGTTTTTT

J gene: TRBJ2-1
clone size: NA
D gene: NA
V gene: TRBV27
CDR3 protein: CASSFKGGNEQFF
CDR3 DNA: TGTGCCAGCAGTTTCAAGGGAGGCAATGAGCAGTTCTTC

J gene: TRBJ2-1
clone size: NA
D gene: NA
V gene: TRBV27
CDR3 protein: CASSFLSVSVGPGEQFF
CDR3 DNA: TGTGCCAGCAGTTTTCTCAGTGTCTCCGTCGGCCCGGGGGAGCAGTTCTTC

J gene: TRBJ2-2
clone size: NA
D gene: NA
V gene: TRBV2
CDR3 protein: CANRGFTGELFF
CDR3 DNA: TGTGCAAATAGGGGGTTCACCGGGGAGCTGTTTTTT

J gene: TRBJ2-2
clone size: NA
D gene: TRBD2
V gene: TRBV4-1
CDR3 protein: CASSQDPGGAGELFF
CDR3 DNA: TGCGCCAGCAGCCAAGATCCGGGAGGTGCCGGGGAGCTGTTTTTT

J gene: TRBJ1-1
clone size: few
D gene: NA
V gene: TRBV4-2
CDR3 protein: CASSQGLYEGTEAFF
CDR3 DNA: TGTGCCAGCAGCCAAGGACTTTATGAAGGCACTGAAGCTTTCTTT

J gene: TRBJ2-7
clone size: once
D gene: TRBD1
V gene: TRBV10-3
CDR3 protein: CAISFDRGAYEQYF
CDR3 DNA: TGTGCCATCAGTTTTGACAGGGGCGCCTACGAGCAGTACTTC

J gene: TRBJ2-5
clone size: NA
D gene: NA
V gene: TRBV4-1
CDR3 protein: CASSRRDVVQETQYF
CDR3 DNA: TGCGCCAGCAGTCGACGGGACGTTGTGCAAGAGACCCAGTACTTC

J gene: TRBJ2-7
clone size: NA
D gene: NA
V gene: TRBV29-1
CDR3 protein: CSARFSYEQYF
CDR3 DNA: TGCAGCGCCAGGTTCTCCTACGAGCAGTACTTC

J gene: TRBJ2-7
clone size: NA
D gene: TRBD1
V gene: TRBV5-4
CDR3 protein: CASSWDRGYEQYF
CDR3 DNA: TGTGCCAGCAGCTGGGACAGGGGGTACGAGCAGTACTTC

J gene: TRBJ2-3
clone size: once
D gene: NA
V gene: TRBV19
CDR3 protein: CASLGRFTDTQYF
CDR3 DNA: TGTGCCAGCCTAGGGCGGTTCACAGATACGCAGTATTTT

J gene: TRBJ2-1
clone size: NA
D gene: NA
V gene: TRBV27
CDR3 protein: CASSLEGTGNSYNEQFF
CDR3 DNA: TGTGCCAGCAGTTTAGAAGGGACGGGCAACTCCTACAATGAGCAGTTCTTC

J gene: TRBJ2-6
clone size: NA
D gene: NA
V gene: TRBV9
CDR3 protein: CASSVFYSTAQGSAGANVLTF
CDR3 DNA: TGTGCCAGCAGCGTATTCTACTCAACAGCTCAGGGTTCGGCTGGGGCCAACGTCCTGACTTTC

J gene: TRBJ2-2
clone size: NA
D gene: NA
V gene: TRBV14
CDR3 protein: CASSQGLDRNTGELFF
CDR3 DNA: TGTGCCAGCAGCCAAGGGCTGGACAGGAACACCGGGGAGCTGTTTTTT

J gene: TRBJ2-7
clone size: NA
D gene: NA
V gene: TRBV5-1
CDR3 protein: CASSSAETVSPYEQYF
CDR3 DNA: TGCGCCAGCAGCTCGGCGGAGACAGTAAGTCCCTACGAGCAGTACTTC

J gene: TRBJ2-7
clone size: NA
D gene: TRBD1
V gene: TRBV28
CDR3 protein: CASSRQGPGLYEQYF
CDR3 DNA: TGTGCCAGCAGCAGACAGGGCCCGGGGTTATACGAGCAGTACTTC

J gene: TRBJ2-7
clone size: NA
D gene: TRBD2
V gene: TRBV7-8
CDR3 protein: CASSPRTSGRSYEQYF
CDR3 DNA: TGTGCCAGCAGCCCGAGGACTAGCGGGAGGTCCTACGAGCAGTACTTC

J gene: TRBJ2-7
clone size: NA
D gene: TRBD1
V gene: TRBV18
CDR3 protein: CASSPGQGAIHEQYF
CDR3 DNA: TGTGCCAGCTCACCAGGGCAGGGGGCCATCCACGAGCAGTACTTC

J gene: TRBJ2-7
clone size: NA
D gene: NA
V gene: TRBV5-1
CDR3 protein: CASSLAAGVNEQYF
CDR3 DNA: TGCGCCAGCAGCTTGGCCGCAGGGGTCAACGAGCAGTACTTC

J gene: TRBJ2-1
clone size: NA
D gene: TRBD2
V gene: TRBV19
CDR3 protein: CASSIELAGPKTYNEQFF
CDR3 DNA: TGTGCCAGTAGTATAGAACTAGCGGGACCAAAAACCTACAATGAGCAGTTCTTC

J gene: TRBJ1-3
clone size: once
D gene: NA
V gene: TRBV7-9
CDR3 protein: CASSLFQSGNTIYF
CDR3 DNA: TGTGCCAGCAGCTTATTTCAGTCTGGAAACACCATATATTTT

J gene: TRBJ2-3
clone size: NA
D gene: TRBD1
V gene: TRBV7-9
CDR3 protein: CASSFDRASTDTQYF
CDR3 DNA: TGTGCCAGCAGCTTCGACAGGGCTAGCACAGATACGCAGTATTTT

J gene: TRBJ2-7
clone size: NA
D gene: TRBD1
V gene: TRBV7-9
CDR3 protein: CASREPGTGGYEQYF
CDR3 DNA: TGTGCCAGCAGGGAGCCCGGGACAGGGGGCTACGAGCAGTACTTC

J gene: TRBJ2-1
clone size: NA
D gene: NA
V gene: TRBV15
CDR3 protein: CATSSYSGYNEQFF
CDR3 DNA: TGTGCCACCAGCAGTTACAGCGGTTACAATGAGCAGTTCTTC

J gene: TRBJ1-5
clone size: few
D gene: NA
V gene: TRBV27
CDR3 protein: CASSITGSAQPQHF
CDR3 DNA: TGTGCCAGCAGCATTACAGGGTCCGCTCAGCCCCAGCATTTT

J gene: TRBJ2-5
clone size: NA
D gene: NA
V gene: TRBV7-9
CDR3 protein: CASSSRLKGETQYF
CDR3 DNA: TGTGCCAGCAGCAGTCGACTAAAGGGGGAGACCCAGTACTTC

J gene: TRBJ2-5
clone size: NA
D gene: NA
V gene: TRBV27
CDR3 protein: CASSIRDPRETQYF
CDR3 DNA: TGTGCCAGCAGTATCCGGGACCCCCGAGAGACCCAGTACTTC

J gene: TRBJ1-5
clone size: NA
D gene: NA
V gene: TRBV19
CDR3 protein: CASSIMGGLNQPQHF
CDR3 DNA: TGTGCCAGTAGTATCATGGGGGGTCTAAATCAGCCCCAGCATTTT

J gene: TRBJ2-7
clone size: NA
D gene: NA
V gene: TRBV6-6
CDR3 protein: CASSYLGDEQYF
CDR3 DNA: TGTGCCAGCAGTTATTTAGGGGACGAGCAGTACTTC

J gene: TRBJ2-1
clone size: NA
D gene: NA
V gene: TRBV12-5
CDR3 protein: CASGLTFDREQFF
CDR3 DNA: TGTGCTAGTGGTTTGACCTTCGACAGGGAGCAGTTCTTC

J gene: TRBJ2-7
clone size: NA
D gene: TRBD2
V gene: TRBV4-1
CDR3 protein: CASNLYWGGLYEQYF
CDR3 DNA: TGCGCCAGCAATCTTTATTGGGGGGGATTATACGAGCAGTACTTC

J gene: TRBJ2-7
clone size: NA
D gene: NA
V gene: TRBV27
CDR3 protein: CASGYYEQYF
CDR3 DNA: TGTGCCAGTGGGTACTACGAGCAGTACTTC

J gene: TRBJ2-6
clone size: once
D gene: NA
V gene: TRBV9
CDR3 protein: CASSVRVVGANVLTF
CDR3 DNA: TGTGCCAGCAGCGTTAGGGTGGTCGGGGCCAACGTCCTGACTTTC

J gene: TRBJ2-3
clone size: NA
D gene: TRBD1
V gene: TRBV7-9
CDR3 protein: CASSPRQGADTQYF
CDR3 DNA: TGTGCCAGCAGCCCACGACAGGGCGCAGATACGCAGTATTTT

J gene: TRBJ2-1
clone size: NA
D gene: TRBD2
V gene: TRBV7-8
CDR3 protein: CASSLSGTNNEQFF
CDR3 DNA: TGTGCCAGCAGCTTAAGCGGGACCAACAATGAGCAGTTCTTC

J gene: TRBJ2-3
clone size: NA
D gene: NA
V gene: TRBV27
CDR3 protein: CASRQASDTQYF
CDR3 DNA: TGTGCCAGCAGGCAGGCCTCTGATACGCAGTATTTT